A single sample gave rise to the 6 T cell receptor beta chains below, sequenced in a study of T cell responses to AZD1222 COVID-19 vaccine. Profiling relied on immunoSEQ multiplex PCR, and the TCRdb table lists in-frame clones only, not all of them. Of 140,000 to 150,000 clones in the sample, roughly nine tenths were seen once. The starting material was peripheral blood, obtained 28 days after the second AZD1222 dose. These receptors all stem from an adult who received the AZD1222 COVID-19 vaccine.

The chain is built from TRBV27 and TRBJ2-1; TRBD2 aligns across 16 bases. V shed 5 bases, J shed 9 bases, and the junction held 10 bases outside the gene matches. Per germline, CDR1 MNHEY and CDR2 SMNVEV (reference sequence). This CDR3 spans 17 amino acids. CDR3 coding DNA: TGTGCCAGCAGTCTAACGGGACTAGCGGGAGGGCCAACTGAGCAGTTCTTC. It translates to CASSLTGLAGGPTEQFF.

V is TRBV5-8 and J is TRBJ1-3, with D tentatively TRBD1 (6 bases). Trimming shortened V by 2 bases and J by 4 bases, and 13 bases separated the two germline ends. The V gene's germline CDR1 is SGHTS and CDR2 YDEGEE. The CDR3 spans 15 residues. The CDR3 loop reads CASSLGGGGGNTIYF. DNA of the CDR3: TGTGCCAGCAGCTTAGGAGGTGGGGGCGGAAACACCATATATTTT.

J is TRBJ2-1 and V is TRBV12-3 or TRBV12-4; D unclear. The CDR3 loop spans 13 amino acids. The ends were cut back, 1 base at V and 7 bases at J, with 8 bases in the middle. CDR3 residues: CASSLGRGNEQFF. The DNA for the CDR3 is TGTGCCAGCAGTTTAGGGCGTGGGAATGAGCAGTTCTTC.

The chain employs TRBV3-1 (or the pseudogene TRBV3-2) and TRBJ2-1; 13 bases are a match to TRBD2. Germline CDR1 is LGHDT and CDR2 is YNNKEL (reference sequence). The CDR3 sequence is 16 residues long. V was pared by 1 base and J by 9 bases, with 6 bases of the junction left unmatched. This CDR3 reads CASSQGPGLAGSEQFF. The DNA of the CDR3 is TGTGCCAGCAGCCAAGGTCCGGGACTAGCGGGAAGTGAGCAGTTCTTC.

The chain links TRBV30 to TRBJ2-3; D may be TRBD1 (5 bases). Germline CDR1 reads GTSNPN; CDR2 reads SVGIG (reference sequence). There are 17 residues in the CDR3. Deletions cut 1 base from V and 5 bases from J, with 22 bases between. The chain's CDR3 is CAWSEAQGIPRGDTQYF. DNA for the CDR3: TGTGCCTGGAGTGAGGCTCAGGGTATCCCAAGGGGAGATACGCAGTATTTT.

V gene TRBV7-9 combines with J gene TRBJ2-3, with 7 bases that match TRBD2. The CDR3 extends over 16 amino acids. With V trimmed by 3 bases and J by 6 bases, 12 bases remained unmatched. Germline lookup yields CDR1 SEHNR and CDR2 FQNEAQ (reference sequence). CDR3 bases: TGTGCCAGCAGCTTCGAGCCACGGGGGGAGCTGGATACGCAGTATTTT. This encodes CASSFEPRGELDTQYF.